The entry below gives a single T cell receptor beta chain sequence along with its context. Its target is unknown. This record comes from a study of STAT5B mutations in CD4+ large granular lymphocyte leukemia. Notes on the study in general: Compared with healthy controls (2/35), patient top clones favored TRBV06 (8/27). Without HLA matching, higher CD4+ than CD8+ T-LGLL clonality could reflect small sample size.

The germline gives CDR1 LNHDA, CDR2 SQIVND (reference sequence). The ends lost 7 bases at V and 4 bases at J; junction bases unmatched: 7. CDR3 length equals 15 residues. Controls came from buffy coats of healthy blood donors. How the authors handled the data: Lowest detectable productive clonotype frequency was 2.59 x 10-5. Assay used: immunoSEQ multiplex PCR; TCRdb lists only in-frame clones, some missing. For V, J and clone size, that table is used; D and trimming come from the DNA. The profile shows approximately 32,000 clones, about nine tenths of them singletons. Sample: CD4+ T cells from blood buffy coats. This chain connects TRBV19 to TRBJ1-5; 10 bases line up with TRBD1. This receptor was identified in a human donor in good health. CDR3 loop: CASTYRTGGNQPQHF. CDR3 nucleotides: TGTGCCAGTACCTATAGGACAGGGGGTAATCAGCCCCAGCATTTT.